The clone carrying this T cell receptor (beta chain) was picked up a small number of times. Its specificity is not known. The CDR3 runs to 15 residues. The junction had 6 bases not matched to a gene; V was cut back by 3 bases and J by 8 bases. CDR1 is WNHNN and CDR2 is SYGVQD in the germline V gene (reference sequence). The data derive from a study of shared clonotypes between healthy human individuals. Original handling: Quality scores were absent from the junction-only immunoSEQ sequences, so filtering differed. Produced via immunoSEQ multiplex PCR; TCRdb's table is partial and in-frame only. V and J calls and clone size are those listed in that table; D and trimming were worked out from the DNA. The table records roughly 96,000 clones, more than 45% of them present only once. Overall study findings and caveats: The authors sampled blood alone, and tissue repertoires likely differ.

The source of this sequence is a woman between 35 and 50 years old in good health. Some clones in this sample may be carry-over from other donors' samples. The chain uses TRBV10-1 and TRBJ2-1; 11 bases match TRBD2. The material sequenced was PBMCs. The CDR3 coding sequence is TGCGCCAGCAGTGAAACTAGCGGGAGTAGGTATGAGCAGTTCTTC. Translated: CASSETSGSRYEQFF.